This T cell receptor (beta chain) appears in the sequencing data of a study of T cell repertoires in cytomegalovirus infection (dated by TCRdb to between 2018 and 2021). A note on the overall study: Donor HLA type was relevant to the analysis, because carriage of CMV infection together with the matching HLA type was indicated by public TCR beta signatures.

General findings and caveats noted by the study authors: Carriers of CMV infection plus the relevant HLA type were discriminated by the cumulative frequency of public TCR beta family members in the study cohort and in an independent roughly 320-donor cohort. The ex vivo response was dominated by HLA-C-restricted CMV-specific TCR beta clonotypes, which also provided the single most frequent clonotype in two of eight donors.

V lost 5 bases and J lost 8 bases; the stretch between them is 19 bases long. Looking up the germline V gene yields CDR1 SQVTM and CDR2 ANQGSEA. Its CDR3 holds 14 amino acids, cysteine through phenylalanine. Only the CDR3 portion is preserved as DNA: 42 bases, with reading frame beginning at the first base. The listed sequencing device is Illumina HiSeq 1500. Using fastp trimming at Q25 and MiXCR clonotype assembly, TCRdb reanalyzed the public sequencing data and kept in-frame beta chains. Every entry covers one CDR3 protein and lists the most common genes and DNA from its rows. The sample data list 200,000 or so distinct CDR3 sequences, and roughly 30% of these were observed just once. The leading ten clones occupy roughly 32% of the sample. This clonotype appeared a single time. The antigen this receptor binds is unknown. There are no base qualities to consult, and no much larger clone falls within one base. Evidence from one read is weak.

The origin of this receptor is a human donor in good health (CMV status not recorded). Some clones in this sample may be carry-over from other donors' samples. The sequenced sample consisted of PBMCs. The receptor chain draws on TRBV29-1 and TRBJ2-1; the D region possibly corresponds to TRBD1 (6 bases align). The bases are TGCAGCGTTTTAGTCCAGGGGTCCCGCTATGAGCAGTTCTTC. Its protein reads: CSVLVQGSRYEQFF.